The T cell receptor (beta chain) under discussion was sequenced for a study of control samples from healthy donors and cancer patients. This CDR3 has 17 residues. The germline gives CDR1 LGHNA, CDR2 YSLEER. V gave up 0 bases and J gave up 10 bases, with 21 bases separating them. Clones were read by immunoSEQ multiplex PCR, and TCRdb kept only the in-frame ones, dropping some. Among 130,000 or so clones listed, about 90% were seen once. The chain employs TRBV4-3 and TRBJ2-2, with D tentatively TRBD2 (7 bases). The sequence was obtained from a young man in good health. Sequencing was carried out using blood. The CDR3 region is CASSQDPMGGHREELFF. As DNA, the CDR3 is TGCGCCAGCAGCCAAGATCCTATGGGGGGGCATCGGGAGGAGCTGTTTTTT.